The entry below gives a single T cell receptor beta chain sequence along with its context. Method: immunoSEQ multiplex PCR; TCRdb's copy keeps in-frame clones and lacks some. The sample gives approximately 200,000 clones, approximately 78% of which show up once; approximately 12% is in the top ten. This sample stems from a study of blood T cell repertoires in COVID-19. Study summary: There were acute and convalescent COVID-19 samples, and they came from the United States, Italy and Spain.

Between the trimmed V and J ends, which lost 3 bases and 6 bases, there was a span of 18 bases. The CDR3 consists of 15 residues. Germline lookup yields CDR1 KGHSH and CDR2 LQKENI. This TCR was recovered from a woman older than 75 with COVID-19, enrolled during active disease. The chain uses TRBV18 and TRBJ2-7; possibly TRBD2 for D (6 bases). Input material: peripheral blood. This chain's CDR3 is CASSPSGERAREQYF. CDR3 DNA: TGTGCCAGCTCACCCTCGGGGGAGCGGGCCCGCGAGCAGTACTTC.